This T cell receptor beta chain was captured in a study of blood T cell repertoires in COVID-19. About the study: Samples representing acute and convalescent COVID-19 were sourced from the United States, Italy and Spain.

The CDR3 covers 15 residues. Trimming pared 1 base from V and 9 bases from J, leaving 16 bases between. Germline lookup yields CDR1 SNHLY and CDR2 FYNNEI. As processed by the authors: Amplifying reference gene primers gave estimates of nucleated cell counts. The repertoire was sequenced with immunoSEQ multiplex PCR; TCRdb's copy has only in-frame clones and lacks some. V and J calls and clone size are those listed in that table; D and trimming were worked out from the DNA. The sample lists some 150,000 clones, around four fifths occurring once. This TCR was recovered from a human donor in a cohort sampled during active COVID-19. The V gene is TRBV2, the J gene TRBJ2-1, with D unclear. Sample: peripheral blood. The CDR3 DNA is TGTGCCAGCAGTGAAGGGCCTCGTCCCATCAGTGAGCAGTTCTTC. Its translation is CASSEGPRPISEQFF.